Below, 13 T cell receptor beta chains from the same sample are listed, as sequenced in a study of blood T cell repertoires in COVID-19. Sequencing was performed with immunoSEQ multiplex PCR; in TCRdb, only in-frame clones are kept and a portion is missing. The table records approximately 240,000 clones, around 84% of them present only once. The source material was peripheral blood. Receptors originate from a woman older than 75 with active or convalescent COVID-19.

This rearrangement joins TRBV9 to TRBJ2-1; 10 bases match TRBD2. The CDR3 spans 14 residues. Losses at the gene ends were 1 base for V and 8 bases for J; bases not matched to a gene: 3. The germline V gene encodes CDR1 SGDLS and CDR2 YYNGEE. The CDR3 DNA is TGTGCCAGCAGCGTACCAGCGGGGGGGGATGAGCAGTTCTTC. Translated: CASSVPAGGDEQFF. Filled out from reference TRBV9 and TRBJ2-1, the complete variable domain reads DSGVTQTPKHLITATGQRVTLRCSPRSGDLSVYWYQQSLDQGLQFLIQYYNGEERAKGNILERFSAQQFPDLHSELNLSSLELGDSALYFCASSVPAGGDEQFFGPGTRLTVL.

The chain combines TRBV24-1 with TRBJ2-1; 9 nucleotides line up with TRBD1. V lost 4 bases and J lost 9; bases outside the gene matches: 6. The CDR3 sequence is 14 residues long. Germline values: CDR1 KGHDR, CDR2 SFDVKD. CDR3 sequence (DNA): TGTGCCACCAGTGACCGGGACAGGGCTTTTGAGCAGTTCTTC. Translating it yields CATSDRDRAFEQFF.

The chain combines TRBV2 with TRBJ2-2; D perhaps matches TRBD2 (5 bases). Germline lookup yields CDR1 SNHLY and CDR2 FYNNEI. There are 13 residues in the CDR3. V dropped 2 bases and J dropped 7 bases, with 8 bases sitting between them. The CDR3 DNA reads TGTGCCAGCAGTGAACGAGGGAACGGGGAGCTGTTTTTT. Translating gives CASSERGNGELFF.

The V gene is TRBV19, the J gene TRBJ1-2; D might be TRBD1 (6 bases). V lost 7 bases and J 6 bases, leaving 21 bases between the germline ends. The CDR3 consists of 15 residues. Germline CDR1 reads LNHDA; CDR2 reads SQIVND (reference sequence). The CDR3 is CASTHVAGVSDGYTF. As DNA, the CDR3 is TGTGCCAGTACCCACGTCGCAGGGGTTAGCGATGGCTACACCTTC.

This clone was counted a single time. This sequence joins TRBV24-1 and TRBJ2-1, with a tentative D call TRBD1 (6 bases). This CDR3 comprises 15 residues. In germline, CDR1 is KGHDR, CDR2 SFDVKD. V was trimmed by 7 bases and J by 0 bases, leaving 12 bases between them. This CDR3 is CATSSLDSSYNEQFF. CDR3 DNA sequence: TGTGCCACCAGCTCCTTGGACAGCTCCTACAATGAGCAGTTCTTC.

The chain employs TRBV2 and TRBJ2-7; D gene ambiguous. The V end was cut by 8 bases, the J end by 2 bases, with 13 bases between. The CDR3 consists of 13 residues. Looked up from germline, CDR1 is SNHLY and CDR2 is FYNNEI. The CDR3: CASALPVTYEQYF. The CDR3 DNA follows: TGTGCCAGCGCCCTCCCGGTTACCTACGAGCAGTACTTC.

This clone is a singleton in its sample. The chain recombines TRBV6-5 with TRBJ1-2; D is unclear. Trimming shortened V by 6 bases and J by 7 bases, and 12 bases separated the two germline ends. The CDR3 consists of 12 residues. Germline V gene lookup returns CDR1 MNHEY and CDR2 SVGAGI. CDR3 coding DNA: TGTGCCAGCAGCCCGAGTTATGGTGGCTACACCTTC. It is translated as CASSPSYGGYTF.

This rearrangement joins TRBV7-2 to TRBJ1-5; 7 bases map to TRBD1. CDR1 SGHTA and CDR2 FQGNSA come from the germline V gene. The trim removed 5 bases at V and 7 bases at J, leaving 11 bases unmatched. CDR3 length: 15 residues. CDR3 in amino acids: CASSATGSPRQPQHF. The CDR3 nucleotides read TGTGCCAGCAGCGCGACAGGGTCCCCCAGGCAGCCCCAGCATTTT.

The J gene is TRBJ1-3, the V gene TRBV29-1, with a weak D call TRBD1 (5 bases). Germline-derived CDR1 and CDR2 are SQVTM and ANQGSEA. CDR3 size: 14 residues. V lost 7 bases and J 0 bases, leaving 13 bases between the germline ends. CDR3 coding DNA: TGCAGCGCCGCAGGGTCCCGCTCTGGAAACACCATATATTTT. As protein: CSAAGSRSGNTIYF.

The rearrangement uses TRBV7-2 and TRBJ2-1; D might be TRBD2 (5 bases). The CDR3 spans 15 residues. Trimming shortened V by 3 bases and J by 0 bases, and 9 bases separated the two germline ends. CDR1 is SGHTA and CDR2 is FQGNSA in the germline V gene. As DNA, the CDR3 is TGTGCCAGCAGCTTGGTAGCGAGCTCCTACAATGAGCAGTTCTTC. Protein sequence: CASSLVASSYNEQFF.

The rearrangement uses TRBV2 and TRBJ1-1; the D gene is possibly TRBD1 (5 bases). Germline CDR1 SNHLY, CDR2 FYNNEI. The CDR3 loop spans 15 amino acids. V lost 7 bases to trimming and J lost 7 bases, with 22 bases between them. The CDR3 nucleotides read TGTGCCAGCACTGATGCGGAGGGGCCGGACATTGAAGCTTTCTTT. Protein sequence: CASTDAEGPDIEAFF.

The V call is TRBV19, the J call TRBJ2-7; the match to TRBD2 covers 11 bases. The CDR3 covers 15 residues. The V segment lost 6 bases and the J segment 3 bases; nucleotides outside the gene matches: 7. CDR1 and CDR2 (germline): LNHDA, SQIVND (reference sequence). CDR3 nucleotides: TGTGCCAGTAGACGTCTAGCGGGGGGAATCTACGAGCAGTACTTC. This codes for CASRRLAGGIYEQYF.

The rearrangement joins TRBV19 to TRBJ2-1; maybe TRBD2 (5 bases). Trimming removed 0 bases from V and 0 bases from J, with 6 bases in between. There are 15 residues in the CDR3. CDR1 is LNHDA, CDR2 SQIVND, per germline (reference sequence). For the CDR3, the DNA is TGTGCCAGTAGTATAGAAGGGAGCTCCTACAATGAGCAGTTCTTC. It specifies CASSIEGSSYNEQFF. The full variable domain, rest sourced from reference TRBV19 and TRBJ2-1, is DGGITQSPKYLFRKEGQNVTLSCEQNLNHDAMYWYRQDPGQGLRLIYYSQIVNDFQKGDIAEGYSVSREKKESFPLTVTSAQKNPTAFYLCASSIEGSSYNEQFFGPGTRLTVL.